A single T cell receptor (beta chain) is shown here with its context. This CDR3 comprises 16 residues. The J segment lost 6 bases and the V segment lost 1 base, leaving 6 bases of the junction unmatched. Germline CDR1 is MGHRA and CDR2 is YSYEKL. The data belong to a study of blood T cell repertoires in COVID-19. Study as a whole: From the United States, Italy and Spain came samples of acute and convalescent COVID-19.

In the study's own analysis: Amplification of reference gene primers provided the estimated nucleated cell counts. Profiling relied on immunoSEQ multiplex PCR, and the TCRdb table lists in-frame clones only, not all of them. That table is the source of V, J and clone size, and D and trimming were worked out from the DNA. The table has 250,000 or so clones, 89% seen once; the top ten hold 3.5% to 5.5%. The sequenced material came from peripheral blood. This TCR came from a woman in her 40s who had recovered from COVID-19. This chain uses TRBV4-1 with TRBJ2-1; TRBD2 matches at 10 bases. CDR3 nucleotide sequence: TGCGCCAGCAGCCAAGTTCAACTAGCGGGGATCAATGAGCAGTTCTTC. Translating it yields CASSQVQLAGINEQFF.